The 20 T cell receptor beta chains below come from one sample, sequenced in a study of blood T cell repertoires in COVID-19. Sequencing used immunoSEQ multiplex PCR; TCRdb keeps in-frame clones, though not all of them. This table holds about 300,000 clones, 85% found once. Material for sequencing was PBMCs or T cells enriched from blood (not recorded which). These receptors originate from a woman aged 45-59 years who had recovered from COVID-19.

The V gene is TRBV7-6, the J gene TRBJ2-7; 7 bases are a match to TRBD2. The J segment lost 1 base and the V segment lost 2 bases, leaving 8 bases of the junction unmatched. Germline V gene data show CDR1 as SGHVS and CDR2 as FNYEAQ. The CDR3 sequence is 16 residues long. CDR3 nucleotides: TGTGCCAGCAGCTTACGGGGAGGGAGAACTTCCTACGAGCAGTACTTC. Its translation: CASSLRGGRTSYEQYF.

On this clone: The junction departs from the called germline gene at one end, perhaps through a read error. The chain has TRBV28 and TRBJ1-2; D is possibly TRBD1 (6 bases). The CDR3 consists of 17 residues. The germline V gene has CDR1 MDHEN and CDR2 SYDVKM. This chain's CDR3 is CASSASSSYRVQDGYTF. The CDR3 coding sequence is TGTGCCAGCAGCGCCTCGTCATCGTACAGGGTACAAGATGGTTACACCTTC.

The chain is built from TRBV29-1 and TRBJ2-6; unclear D gene. The CDR3 is 16 amino acids. The germline V gene encodes CDR1 SQVTM and CDR2 ANQGSEA. Trimming took 4 bases from V and 2 from J, leaving 15 bases between them. DNA of the CDR3: TGCAGCGTTGCGGCCTCGGCTGGGCCTGGGGCCAACGTCCTGACTTTC. This translates into CSVAASAGPGANVLTF.

The chain is built from TRBV19 and TRBJ1-6; TRBD1 matches 9 bases. With 7 bases clipped from V and 9 bases from J, the junction kept 7 bases outside the gene matches. This CDR3 comprises 14 residues. Germline loops: CDR1 LNHDA, CDR2 SQIVND (reference sequence). Written as DNA, the CDR3 is TGTGCCAGTACCCCGGACAGGGGTGGTTCACCCCTCCACTTT. This sequence encodes CASTPDRGGSPLHF.

CDR3 sequence reads: CASSSWTKSSYEQYF. DNA for the CDR3: TGTGCCAGCAGCTCGTGGACAAAGAGCTCCTACGAGCAGTACTTC. J is TRBJ2-7 and V is TRBV11-2, with TRBD1 as a possible D gene (5 bases). Germline assignment: CDR1 SGHAT and CDR2 FQNNGV. Trimming pared 4 bases from V and 0 bases from J, leaving 13 bases between. The CDR3 covers 15 residues.

The V and J genes are TRBV12-5 and TRBJ2-1; 10 nucleotides agree with TRBD2. The CDR3 length is 14 residues. V dropped 6 bases and J dropped 9; count of bases not matched to a gene: 8. Germline CDR1 reads LGHNT; CDR2 reads FRNRAP. In nucleotides, the CDR3 is TGTGCTAGTGGAAAGGGGACTAGCGAAACTGAGCAGTTCTTC. Amino acid sequence: CASGKGTSETEQFF.

V and J are TRBV5-1 and TRBJ2-3, with TRBD2 matching 13 bases. CDR3 size: 16 residues. V gave up 3 bases and J gave up 4 bases; unmatched junction bases: 5. The germline V gene encodes CDR1 SGHRS and CDR2 YFSETQ. This chain's CDR3 is CASSSRLAGGPDTQYF. CDR3 in DNA: TGCGCCAGCAGCTCCCGACTAGCGGGGGGCCCAGATACGCAGTATTTT.

The gene calls are TRBV4-3 and TRBJ1-2; no reliable D call. The CDR3 contains 15 residues. Germline V gene data show CDR1 as LGHNA and CDR2 as YSLEER. Trimming shortened V by 1 base and J by 4 bases, and 13 bases separated the two germline ends. CDR3 DNA: TGCGCCAGCAGCCAAGTTCCGGGTAAAGGCTATGGCTACACCTTC. Residues: CASSQVPGKGYGYTF.

CDR3 sequence: CASSATQGAGELFF. CDR3 coding DNA: TGTGCCAGCAGCGCGACGCAGGGGGCCGGGGAGCTGTTTTTT. The chain is built from TRBV7-7 and TRBJ2-2, with 7 bases that match TRBD1. Unmatched junction bases numbered 6, after V lost 5 bases and J lost 6 bases. The CDR3 loop spans 14 amino acids. Germline V CDR1 and CDR2: SSHAT, FNYEAQ (reference sequence). The full variable domain, in which reference TRBV7-7 and TRBJ2-2 provide the parts outside the CDR3, is GAGVSQSPRYKVTKRGQDVTLRCDPISSHATLYWYQQALGQGPEFLTYFNYEAQPDKSGLPSDRFSAERPEGSISTLTIQRTEQRDSAMYRCASSATQGAGELFFGEGSRLTVL.

The chain is built from TRBV15 and TRBJ1-5, with D unresolved. The CDR3 consists of 15 residues. Trimming shortened V by 0 bases and J by 4 bases, and 10 bases separated the two germline ends. CDR1 is LNHNV, CDR2 YYDKDF, per germline (reference sequence). CDR3 sequence reads: CATSRDPGGNQPQHF. The CDR3 DNA sequence: TGTGCCACCAGCAGAGATCCAGGCGGGAATCAGCCCCAGCATTTT.

The chain recombines TRBV14 with TRBJ1-1; no firm D call. The CDR3 loop spans 14 amino acids. V was trimmed by 1 base and J by 7 bases, leaving 13 bases between them. CDR1 SGHDN and CDR2 FVKESK come from the germline V gene. The CDR3 DNA follows: TGTGCCAGCAGCCAAGGCCGTAAGAACGGTGAAGCTTTCTTT. Protein sequence: CASSQGRKNGEAFF.

Only a few counts were recorded for this clone. The V call is TRBV2, the J call TRBJ1-5, with 8 bases that match TRBD1. The CDR3 has 15 amino acids. Germline assignment: CDR1 SNHLY and CDR2 FYNNEI. V trimming: 3 bases; J trimming: 6 bases; junction bases outside the gene matches: 7. The CDR3 coding sequence is TGTGCCAGCAGTGATCAGGGGGCGCCGGGTCAGCCCCAGCATTTT. This encodes CASSDQGAPGQPQHF.

This chain joins TRBV5-5 and TRBJ1-6; maybe TRBD1 (6 bases). CDR1 is SGHKS, CDR2 YYEKEE, per germline (reference sequence). The CDR3 runs 15 residues. The ends were cut back, 4 bases at V and 9 bases at J, with 17 bases in the middle. The CDR3 loop reads CASSRTETVGSPLHF. CDR3 nucleotides: TGTGCCAGCAGCAGGACAGAAACCGTTGGTTCACCCCTCCACTTT.

V and J are TRBV15 and TRBJ1-5, with TRBD1 matching 10 bases. This CDR3 has 17 residues. Germline CDR1 reads LNHNV; CDR2 reads YYDKDF (reference sequence). V was clipped by 5 bases and J by 2 bases; unmatched bases: 9. CDR3 DNA sequence: TGTGCCACCAGCGCCGGGACAGGGGTAATTCGCAATCAGCCCCAGCATTTT. This sequence encodes CATSAGTGVIRNQPQHF.

The genes are TRBV6-1 and TRBJ1-3; D is ambiguous. Germline CDR1 and CDR2: MNHNS and SASEGT. CDR3 length: 15 residues. Trimming removed 0 bases from V and 11 bases from J, with 17 bases in between. CDR3 DNA sequence: TGTGCCAGCAGTGAAGCCGGCAAGGGTCGCGGGGCCATATATTTT. Its protein is CASSEAGKGRGAIYF.

The chain recombines TRBV6-5 with TRBJ2-3, with 8 bases matching TRBD2. CDR3 size: 15 residues. V trimming: 5 bases; J trimming: 2 bases; junction bases outside the gene matches: 6. Germline-derived CDR1 and CDR2 are MNHEY and SVGAGI. CDR3 residues: CASSLTRGDTDTQYF. The CDR3 coding sequence is TGTGCCAGCAGTCTCACGCGGGGGGACACAGATACGCAGTATTTT.

The rearrangement links TRBV19 to TRBJ2-2; 8 bases line up with TRBD1. The CDR3 contains 14 residues. V shed 5 bases, J shed 5 bases, and the junction held 4 bases outside the gene matches. CDR1 is LNHDA and CDR2 is SQIVND in the germline V gene (reference sequence). The CDR3 loop reads CASSGGTGTGELFF. In DNA, the CDR3 is TGTGCCAGTAGTGGGGGGACAGGTACCGGGGAGCTGTTTTTT.

V gene TRBV6-1 combines with J gene TRBJ2-1, with 8 bases identical to TRBD2. This CDR3 region has 16 residues. V lost 3 bases to trimming and J lost 7 bases; unmatched junction nucleotides: 11. Per germline, CDR1 MNHNS and CDR2 SASEGT. CDR3 nucleotide sequence: TGTGCCAGCAGTGACCCCGGGCGGGGGGCCGGTAATGAGCAGTTCTTC. This codes for CASSDPGRGAGNEQFF.

V and J are TRBV4-1 and TRBJ1-1; D uncertain. Trimming removed 1 base at V and 1 base at J, with 4 bases between. The CDR3 consists of 13 residues. In germline, CDR1 is MGHRA, CDR2 YSYEKL. The CDR3 region has the DNA TGCGCCAGCAGCCAAGGAGAGAACACTGAAGCTTTCTTT. Translating it yields CASSQGENTEAFF.

This clone was seen only a few times. The V and J genes are TRBV19 and TRBJ2-7, with D tentatively TRBD2 (5 bases). The CDR3 sequence is 12 residues long. CDR1 is LNHDA, CDR2 SQIVND, per germline (reference sequence). V dropped 4 bases and J dropped 3 bases, with 7 bases sitting between them. The CDR3 here is CASSKGDYEQYF. The DNA of the CDR3 is TGTGCCAGTAGTAAGGGAGACTACGAGCAGTACTTC.